This TCR beta chain was captured in a study of cytomegalovirus exposure and HLA in healthy donors. General study points: Among TCR beta chains, those listed as cytomegalovirus-associated numbered approximately 150. CMV antigen specificity was confirmed in vitro for a few CMV-associated chains. In a later analysis, a missense DCLRE1C variant was linked to TCR beta V- and J-gene trimming.

V dropped 4 bases and J dropped 8 bases, with 17 bases sitting between them. Germline CDR1 MNHNS, CDR2 SASEGT. This CDR3 is 14 amino acids long. The PCR ran on 60 Vbeta and 13 Jbeta primers. Profiling relied on immunoSEQ multiplex PCR, and the TCRdb table lists in-frame clones only, not all of them. Seen here are about 190,000 clones, 79% observed once, and the top ten hold 1.5% to 2%. A remark on this clone: The antigen remains undetermined.

Sequenced material: PBMCs. The rearrangement uses TRBV6-1 and TRBJ1-2; a possible D gene is TRBD1 (5 bases). The sequence was collected from a woman between 45 and 60 years old in good health and CMV-seronegative. The CDR3 DNA reads TGTGCCAGCAGTGCCCTGACGGGGGACGTGGGCTACACCTTC. This translates into CASSALTGDVGYTF.